Presented here are 32 T cell receptor beta chains from one specimen sequenced in a study of blood T cells in healthy people across ages. Sample-barcoded 5' priming and a J-beta primer mix drove a second PCR of 7 to 11 cycles. TCRdb analysed the 5' RACE reads with MiXCR anew, one entry per CDR3 protein. The data contain 550,000 to 700,000 distinct CDR3 sequences, 27% of them singletons. The sequencing sample was made of blood. These receptors were taken from a woman aged 70-85 years in good health.

This sequence joins TRBV11-3 and TRBJ2-7, with D perhaps matching TRBD1 (6 bases). The CDR3 is 17 residues long. The V and J ends lost 2 bases and 0 bases respectively, with 17 bases between them. CDR1 and CDR2 from the germline V gene are SGHNT and YENEEA. The CDR3 loop is CASSLRTVAGSSYEQYF. The CDR3 nucleotides are TGTGCCAGCAGCTTACGGACAGTGGCAGGAAGCTCCTACGAGCAGTACTTC.

The chain links TRBV6-1 to TRBJ1-2, with unresolved D. Trimming pared 8 bases from V and 0 bases from J, leaving 13 bases between. This CDR3 is built from 14 residues. Germline V lookup: CDR1 MNHNS, CDR2 SASEGT. The CDR3 sequence: CASETPSANYGYTF. CDR3 DNA: TGTGCCAGCGAGACCCCATCAGCTAACTATGGCTACACCTTC.

The chain couples TRBV25-1 to TRBJ2-7; possibly TRBD1 for D (6 bases). Germline CDR1 reads MGHDK; CDR2 reads SYGVNS. This CDR3 is built from 15 residues. V shed 0 bases and J shed 0 bases, with 9 bases lying between them. CDR3: CASSEYGTHSYEQYF. The DNA of the CDR3 is TGTGCCAGCAGTGAATATGGGACACACTCCTACGAGCAGTACTTC.

The chain uses TRBV7-9 and TRBJ2-5; the match to TRBD2 covers 8 bases. The germline V gene encodes CDR1 SEHNR and CDR2 FQNEAQ (reference sequence). V dropped 2 bases and J dropped 5; count of bases not matched to a gene: 19. This CDR3 spans 19 amino acids. The CDR3 coding sequence is TGTGCCAGCAGCTTATTCGGTCGGGGGGGCAGTGGTTCCCAGGAGACCCAGTACTTC. This encodes CASSLFGRGGSGSQETQYF.

This rearrangement joins TRBV20-1 to TRBJ2-5; 13 nucleotides match TRBD2. TRBJ2-1 explains the end of the DNA better; the J call may be wrong. The CDR3 has 14 amino acids. Germline assignment: CDR1 DFQATT and CDR2 SNEGSKA (reference sequence). CDR3 nucleotide sequence: TGCAGTGCTGGTACTAGCGGGGGGGCCCGTGAGCAGTTCTTC. Protein product: CSAGTSGGAREQFF.

This clonotype has just a few counts. J is TRBJ2-4 and V is TRBV3-1; D is uncertain. V lost 5 bases and J lost 8, with 10 bases in between. This CDR3 spans 12 amino acids. Looked up from germline, CDR1 is LGHDT and CDR2 is YNNKEL (reference sequence). CDR3 amino acids: CASSTTQDIQYF. The CDR3, as DNA: TGTGCCAGCAGCACTACTCAGGACATTCAGTACTTC.

The CDR3 loop is CASSQRERYEQYF. DNA of the CDR3: TGTGCCAGCAGCCAACGGGAGAGATACGAGCAGTACTTC. V is TRBV3-1 and J is TRBJ2-7; the D gene is possibly TRBD2 (6 bases). Germline lookup yields CDR1 LGHDT and CDR2 YNNKEL (reference sequence). V gave up 2 bases and J gave up 4 bases, with 9 bases separating them. This CDR3 comprises 13 residues.

This clonotype was picked up a small number of times. This sequence joins TRBV7-2 and TRBJ1-1; D not certain. Germline V gene sequence: CDR1 SGHTA, CDR2 FQGNSA. The CDR3 runs to 13 residues. Between the trimmed V and J ends, which lost 3 bases and 7 bases, there was a span of 12 bases. The CDR3 bases are TGTGCCAGCAGCTTCATTTTCAGTTTTGAAGCTTTCTTT. It specifies CASSFIFSFEAFF.

The chain employs TRBV5-1 and TRBJ2-5; perhaps TRBD1 as D (5 bases). The CDR3 runs 14 residues. Looked up from germline, CDR1 is SGHRS and CDR2 is YFSETQ. Trimming stripped 1 base from V and 2 bases from J, with 9 bases between. This CDR3 is CASSLFRDQETQYF. The CDR3 nucleotides are TGCGCCAGCAGCTTGTTCAGGGATCAAGAGACCCAGTACTTC.

This clonotype was counted a few times. The CDR3 loop is CASSLGTEKETQYF. The CDR3 DNA follows: TGCGCCAGCAGCCTAGGGACAGAGAAAGAGACCCAGTACTTC. This rearrangement joins TRBV5-1 to TRBJ2-5; 7 bases align to TRBD1. From germline, CDR1 is SGHRS and CDR2 YFSETQ. CDR3 size: 14 residues. The junction had 6 bases not matched to a gene; V was cut back by 4 bases and J by 3 bases.

This clonotype showed up many times. The V call is TRBV6-4, the J call TRBJ2-5, with 13 bases fitting TRBD2. The CDR3 runs 18 residues. The V and J ends lost 2 bases and 3 bases, in that order; junction bases with no gene match: 9. Germline-derived CDR1 and CDR2 are MRHNA and SNTAGT. Here the CDR3 reads CASSDQDGLAGDEETQYF. The DNA for the CDR3 is TGTGCCAGCAGTGACCAAGACGGACTAGCGGGGGATGAAGAGACCCAGTACTTC.

This clonotype has a handful of counts. This sequence joins TRBV7-9 and TRBJ1-4; TRBD1 matches 8 bases. From germline, CDR1 is SEHNR and CDR2 FQNEAQ (reference sequence). V lost 7 bases, J lost 7 bases, and 8 bases stayed unmatched. CDR3 size: 14 residues. CDR3 coding DNA: TGTGCCAGCACGGGACAGGCGATAGGTGAAAAACTGTTTTTT. The encoded protein is CASTGQAIGEKLFF.

This clonotype was observed a handful of times. The chain has TRBV29-1 and TRBJ2-1; the D gene is possibly TRBD2 (6 bases). Germline V lookup: CDR1 SQVTM, CDR2 ANQGSEA. With 3 bases removed from V and 0 bases from J, the gap between germline ends came to 15 bases. The CDR3 covers 16 residues. The CDR3 spells CSVDRPPGASYNEQFF. CDR3 in DNA: TGCAGCGTTGACCGACCTCCGGGAGCCTCCTACAATGAGCAGTTCTTC.

The CDR3 DNA is TGTGCCAGCAGCCTGGACAGGTCCTCTGGAAACACCATATATTTT. Its protein is CASSLDRSSGNTIYF. V is TRBV6-5 and J is TRBJ1-3; 7 bases are shared with TRBD1. The J segment lost 0 bases and the V segment lost 6 bases, leaving 5 bases of the junction unmatched. The CDR3 loop spans 15 amino acids. In germline, CDR1 is MNHEY, CDR2 SVGAGI.

The chain uses TRBV24-1 and TRBJ1-2; D not certain. The CDR3 covers 12 residues. Trimming removed 3 bases at V and 2 bases at J, with 3 bases between. CDR1 is KGHDR, CDR2 SFDVKD, per germline. The CDR3 spells CATSDPNYGYTF. Here the CDR3 DNA reads TGTGCCACCAGTGATCCCAACTATGGCTACACCTTC.

This clonotype was counted between two and nine times. V and J are TRBV4-3 and TRBJ2-3, with 8 bases identical to TRBD2. With V trimmed by 0 bases and J by 5 bases, 16 bases remained unmatched. The V gene's germline CDR1 is LGHNA and CDR2 YSLEER. The CDR3 spans 19 residues. The CDR3 sequence: CASSQEEIPSSGEIDTQYF. The CDR3 coding sequence is TGCGCCAGCAGCCAAGAGGAGATTCCGAGTAGCGGGGAAATAGATACGCAGTATTTT.

This sequence joins TRBV7-2 and TRBJ1-2, with 9 bases identical to TRBD1. The CDR3 is made up of 14 amino acids. With 5 bases clipped from V and 5 bases from J, the junction kept 6 bases outside the gene matches. Germline V gene lookup returns CDR1 SGHTA and CDR2 FQGNSA. CDR3 protein: CASSPGTGIYGYTF. Written as DNA, the CDR3 is TGTGCCAGCAGCCCCGGGACAGGGATATATGGCTACACCTTC.

This clonotype has a handful of counts. V usage is TRBV7-2 and J usage is TRBJ2-4, with 10 positions matching TRBD2. With V trimmed by 6 bases and J by 1 base, 3 bases remained unmatched. CDR1 SGHTA and CDR2 FQGNSA come from the germline V gene. The CDR3 length is 15 residues. The CDR3: CASRSGGAAKNIQYF. CDR3 DNA sequence: TGTGCCAGCAGGAGCGGGGGGGCGGCCAAAAACATTCAGTACTTC.

This clonotype was detected a few times. The CDR3 bases are TGTGCCAGCAGCCAAGAAGGGGGTTGGCCCCAGCATTTT. It is translated as CASSQEGGWPQHF. The chain uses TRBV3-1 and TRBJ1-5, with D maybe TRBD1 (6 bases). Germline V lookup: CDR1 LGHDT, CDR2 YNNKEL (reference sequence). The length of the CDR3 is 13 residues. V shed 0 bases and J shed 9 bases, with 9 bases lying between them. The full variable domain, rest sourced from reference TRBV3-1 and TRBJ1-5, is DTAVSQTPKYLVTQMGNDKSIKCEQNLGHDTMYWYKQDSKKFLKIMFSYNNKELIINETVPNRFSPKSPDKAHLNLHINSLELGDSAVYFCASSQEGGWPQHFGDGTRLSIL.

V and J are TRBV12-3 or TRBV12-4 and TRBJ1-1; D remains unclear. With 5 bases removed from V and 0 bases from J, the gap between germline ends came to 13 bases. There are 15 residues in the CDR3. The CDR3 region has the DNA TGTGCCAGCAGTCCCCAGGCTGTCATGAACACTGAAGCTTTCTTT. It encodes CASSPQAVMNTEAFF.

Ten or more counts support this clonotype. This chain links TRBV7-8 with TRBJ1-6; D remains ambiguous. The V and J ends lost 2 bases and 11 bases respectively, with 7 bases between them. Per the germline V gene, CDR1 is SGHVS and CDR2 is FQNEAQ. The length of the CDR3 is 12 residues. CDR3: CASSLTAAPLHF. In DNA, the CDR3 is TGTGCCAGCAGCTTAACCGCCGCACCCCTCCACTTT.

This clonotype was detected only a few times. The chain carries TRBV30 and TRBJ2-7; TRBD1 aligns across 10 bases. This CDR3 is built from 14 residues. The germline gives CDR1 GTSNPN, CDR2 SVGIG (reference sequence). V was pared by 1 base and J by 6 bases, with 6 bases of the junction left unmatched. The CDR3 region has the DNA TGTGCCTGGAGTGGTGGGACAGGGGTCGGCGAGCAGTACTTC. Translating gives CAWSGGTGVGEQYF.

The J gene is TRBJ2-5, the V gene TRBV7-8, with D perhaps given as TRBD1 or TRBD2 (5 bases each). Germline V CDR1 and CDR2: SGHVS, FQNEAQ. V lost 5 bases and J lost 5, with 15 bases in between. This CDR3 is 14 amino acids long. In DNA, the CDR3 is TGTGCCAGCAGCCCCCATGGGGGATACGAGACCCAGTACTTC. This translates into CASSPHGGYETQYF.

Many counts were recorded for this clonotype. The chain couples TRBV20-1 to TRBJ2-7; TRBD1 matches at 9 bases. J gave up 4 bases and V 3 bases, and 10 bases lay outside the gene matches. The germline V gene encodes CDR1 DFQATT and CDR2 SNEGSKA (reference sequence). CDR3 length equals 15 residues. The CDR3 loop is CSARGDRGAGYEQYF. The CDR3 DNA sequence: TGCAGTGCTAGGGGTGACAGGGGGGCTGGGTACGAGCAGTACTTC.

This clonotype occurred a few times. This chain connects TRBV4-3 to TRBJ1-4; D may be TRBD1 (6 bases). V lost 0 bases and J 6 bases, leaving 14 bases between the germline ends. Germline V gene lookup returns CDR1 LGHNA and CDR2 YSLEER. The CDR3 extends over 16 amino acids. CDR3 residues: CASSQDLGGLDEKLFF. DNA for the CDR3: TGCGCCAGCAGCCAAGATCTCGGGGGCTTGGATGAAAAACTGTTTTTT.

There are many counts of this clonotype. CDR3 nucleotides: TGCAGTGCTAGAGACAGGACCAATAATTCACCCCTCCACTTT. Translated, it gives CSARDRTNNSPLHF. The chain couples TRBV20-1 to TRBJ1-6; unclear D gene. The CDR3 is made up of 14 amino acids. The germline V gene encodes CDR1 DFQATT and CDR2 SNEGSKA (reference sequence). V dropped 0 bases and J dropped 5 bases, with 8 bases sitting between them.

The rearrangement uses TRBV24-1 and TRBJ2-7, with a possible D match to TRBD1 (6 bases). Germline CDR1 KGHDR, CDR2 SFDVKD. The CDR3 is 14 residues long. Trimming shortened V by 4 bases and J by 5 bases, and 14 bases separated the two germline ends. This chain's CDR3 is CATSEYRVNHEQYF. The CDR3 coding sequence is TGTGCCACCAGTGAATACAGGGTGAACCACGAGCAGTACTTC.

This clonotype occurred a few times. The rearrangement joins TRBV28 to TRBJ2-1; the D gene is possibly TRBD1 (6 bases). Germline CDR1 is MDHEN and CDR2 is SYDVKM. CDR3 size: 15 residues. V was shortened by 6 bases and J by 0 bases, with 12 bases between the two germline ends. CDR3 in amino acids: CASSRAGVSYNEQFF. The CDR3 region has the DNA TGTGCCAGCAGCCGAGCAGGGGTCTCCTACAATGAGCAGTTCTTC. Full variable domain (missing parts from reference TRBV28 and TRBJ2-1): DVKVTQSSRYLVKRTGEKVFLECVQDMDHENMFWYRQDPGLGLRLIYFSYDVKMKEKGDIPEGYSVSREKKERFSLILESASTNQTSMYLCASSRAGVSYNEQFFGPGTRLTVL.

For the CDR3, the DNA is TGTGCCAGCAGCTTAGTCTCCGGGGGGCGGGGTGAGCAGTTCTTC. This encodes CASSLVSGGRGEQFF. The gene calls are TRBV7-2 and TRBJ2-1; D is possibly TRBD2 (7 bases). The CDR3 covers 15 residues. The V and J ends lost 1 base and 9 bases respectively, with 16 bases between them. The germline CDR1 and CDR2 sequences are SGHTA and FQGNSA.

This chain links TRBV18 with TRBJ1-4; a possible D gene is TRBD1 (5 bases). V was cut by 1 base and J by 2 bases, with 11 bases left in between. CDR3 length equals 16 residues. Germline V CDR1 and CDR2: KGHSH, LQKENI. The CDR3 reads CASSPRRGSTNEKLFF. CDR3 nucleotides: TGTGCCAGCTCACCACGGCGGGGGAGCACTAATGAAAAACTGTTTTTT.

A note on this clonotype: The CDR3 carries no conserved terminal phenylalanine or tryptophan, so it likely arises from a read error. The chain links TRBV29-1 to TRBJ2-7; tentative D call: TRBD2 (5 bases). CDR3 size: 11 residues. In germline, CDR1 is SQVTM, CDR2 ANQGSEA. Trimming took 5 bases from V and 7 from J, leaving 12 bases between them. In nucleotides, the CDR3 is TGCAGCGTTCAGTTCTCGGGGGAGCAGTACCTC. Translation: CSVQFSGEQYL.

The chain is built from TRBV6-2 or TRBV6-3 and TRBJ2-5, with a possible D match to TRBD1 (6 bases). CDR3 size: 15 residues. Trimming left V 2 bases short and J 5 bases short, with 15 bases between. CDR1 and CDR2 (germline): MNHEY, SVGEGT. The CDR3 DNA reads as TGTGCCAGCAGTTACAAGCACAGGGTATGGGAGACCCAGTACTTC. Amino acid sequence: CASSYKHRVWETQYF.